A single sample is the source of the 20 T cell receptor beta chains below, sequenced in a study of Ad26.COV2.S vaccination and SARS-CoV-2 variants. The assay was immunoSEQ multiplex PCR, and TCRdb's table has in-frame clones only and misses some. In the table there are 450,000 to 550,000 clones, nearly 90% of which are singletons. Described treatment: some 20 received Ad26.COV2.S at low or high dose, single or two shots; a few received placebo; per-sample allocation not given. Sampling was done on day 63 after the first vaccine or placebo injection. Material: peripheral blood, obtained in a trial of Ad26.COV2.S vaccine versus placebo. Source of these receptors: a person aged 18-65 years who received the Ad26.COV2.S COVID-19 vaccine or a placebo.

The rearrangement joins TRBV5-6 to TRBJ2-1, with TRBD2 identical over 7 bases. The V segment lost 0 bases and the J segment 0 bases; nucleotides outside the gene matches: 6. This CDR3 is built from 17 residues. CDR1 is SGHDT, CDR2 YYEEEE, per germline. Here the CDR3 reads CASSLVGGSNSYNEQFF. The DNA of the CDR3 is TGTGCCAGCAGCTTGGTCGGCGGGAGTAACTCCTACAATGAGCAGTTCTTC.

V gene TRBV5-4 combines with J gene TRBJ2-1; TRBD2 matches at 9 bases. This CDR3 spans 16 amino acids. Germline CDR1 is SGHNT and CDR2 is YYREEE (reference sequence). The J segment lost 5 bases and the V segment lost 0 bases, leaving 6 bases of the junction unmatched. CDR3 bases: TGTGCCAGCAGCTTGGGAATAGCGGGAGTAAACAATGAGCAGTTCTTC. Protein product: CASSLGIAGVNNEQFF.

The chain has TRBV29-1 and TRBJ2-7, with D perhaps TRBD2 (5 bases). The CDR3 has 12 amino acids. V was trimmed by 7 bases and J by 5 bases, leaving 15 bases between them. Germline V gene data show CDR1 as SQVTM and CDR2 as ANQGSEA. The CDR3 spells CSGLREWDEQYV. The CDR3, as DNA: TGCAGCGGGTTAAGGGAGTGGGACGAGCAGTACGTC.

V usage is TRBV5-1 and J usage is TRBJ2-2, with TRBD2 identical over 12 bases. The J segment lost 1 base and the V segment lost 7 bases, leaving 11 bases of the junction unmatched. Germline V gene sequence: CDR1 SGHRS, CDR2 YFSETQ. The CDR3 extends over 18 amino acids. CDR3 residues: CASAEPSGRGLNTGELFF. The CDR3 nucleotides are TGCGCCAGCGCGGAGCCTAGCGGGAGGGGATTGAACACCGGGGAGCTGTTTTTT.

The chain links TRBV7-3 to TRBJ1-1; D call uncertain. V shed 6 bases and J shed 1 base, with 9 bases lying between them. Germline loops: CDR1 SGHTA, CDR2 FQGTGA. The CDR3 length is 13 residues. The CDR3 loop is CASRFDQNTEAFF. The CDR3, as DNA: TGTGCCAGCAGGTTTGATCAGAACACTGAAGCTTTCTTT.

CDR3 residues: CASNRTGTVSNQPQHF. As DNA, the CDR3 is TGTGCCAGCAACCGAACCGGGACAGTTAGCAATCAGCCCCAGCATTTT. The chain is built from TRBV28 and TRBJ1-5; 7 nucleotides agree with TRBD1. The CDR3 is 16 amino acids. CDR1 and CDR2 from the germline V gene are MDHEN and SYDVKM. The V segment lost 7 bases and the J segment 0 bases; nucleotides outside the gene matches: 9.

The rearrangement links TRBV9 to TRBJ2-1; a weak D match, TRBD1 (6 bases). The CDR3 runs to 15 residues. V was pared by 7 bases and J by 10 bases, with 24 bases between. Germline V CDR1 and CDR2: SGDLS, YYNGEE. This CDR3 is CASGATRGSLREQFF. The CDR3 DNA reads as TGTGCCAGCGGGGCTACCAGGGGAAGTTTACGCGAGCAGTTCTTC.

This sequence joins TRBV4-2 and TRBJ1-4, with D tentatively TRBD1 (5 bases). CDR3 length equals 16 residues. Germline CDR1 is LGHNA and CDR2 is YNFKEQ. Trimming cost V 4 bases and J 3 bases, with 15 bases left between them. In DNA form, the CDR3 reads TGTGCCAGCAGCCGCCCTCCAGGGACGGCTAATGAAAAACTGTTTTTT. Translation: CASSRPPGTANEKLFF.

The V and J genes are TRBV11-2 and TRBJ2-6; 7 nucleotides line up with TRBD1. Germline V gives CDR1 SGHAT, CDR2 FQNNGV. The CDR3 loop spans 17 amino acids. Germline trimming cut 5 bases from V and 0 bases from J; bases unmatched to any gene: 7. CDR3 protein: CASSRRQGDSGANVLTF. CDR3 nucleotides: TGTGCCAGCAGCCGCCGACAGGGAGACTCTGGGGCCAACGTCCTGACTTTC.

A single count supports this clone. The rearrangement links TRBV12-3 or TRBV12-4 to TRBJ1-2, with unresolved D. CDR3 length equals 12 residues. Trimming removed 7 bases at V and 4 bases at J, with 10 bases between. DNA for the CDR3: TGTGCCAGCAACCGACCCGGCTATGGCTACACCTTC. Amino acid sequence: CASNRPGYGYTF.

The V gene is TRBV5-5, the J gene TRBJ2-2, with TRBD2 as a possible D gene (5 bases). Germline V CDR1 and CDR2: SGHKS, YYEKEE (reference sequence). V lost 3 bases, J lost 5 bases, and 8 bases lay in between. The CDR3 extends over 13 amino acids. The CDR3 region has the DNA TGTGCCAGCAGCTCGAGGGTTACCGGGGAGCTGTTTTTT. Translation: CASSSRVTGELFF.

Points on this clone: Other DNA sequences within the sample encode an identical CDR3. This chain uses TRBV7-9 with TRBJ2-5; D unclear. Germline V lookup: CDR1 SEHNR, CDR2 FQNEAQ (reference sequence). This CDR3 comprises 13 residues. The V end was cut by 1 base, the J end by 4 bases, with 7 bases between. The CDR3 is CASSLVPRETQYF. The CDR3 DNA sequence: TGTGCCAGCAGCTTAGTCCCAAGAGAGACCCAGTACTTC. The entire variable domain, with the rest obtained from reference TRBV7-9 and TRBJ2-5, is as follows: DTGVSQNPRHKITKRGQNVTFRCDPISEHNRLYWYRQTLGQGPEFLTYFQNEAQLEKSRLLSDRFSAERPKGSFSTLEIQRTEQGDSAMYLCASSLVPRETQYFGPGTRLLVL.

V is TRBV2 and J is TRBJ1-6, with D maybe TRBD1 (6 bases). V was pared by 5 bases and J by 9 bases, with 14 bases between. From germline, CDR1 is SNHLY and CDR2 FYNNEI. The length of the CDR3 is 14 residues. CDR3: CASSYPDSISPLHF. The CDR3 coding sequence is TGTGCCAGCAGTTACCCGGACAGCATTTCACCCCTCCACTTT.

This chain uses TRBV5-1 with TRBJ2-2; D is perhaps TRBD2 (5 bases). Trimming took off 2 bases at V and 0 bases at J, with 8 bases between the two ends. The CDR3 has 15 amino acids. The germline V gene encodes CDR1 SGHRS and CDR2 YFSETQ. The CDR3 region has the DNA TGCGCCAGCAGCTTCGGGGTTGCGAACACCGGGGAGCTGTTTTTT. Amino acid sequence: CASSFGVANTGELFF. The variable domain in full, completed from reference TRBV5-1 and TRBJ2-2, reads KAGVTQTPRYLIKTRGQQVTLSCSPISGHRSVSWYQQTPGQGLQFLFEYFSETQRNKGNFPGRFSGRQFSNSRSEMNVSTLELGDSALYLCASSFGVANTGELFFGEGSRLTVL.

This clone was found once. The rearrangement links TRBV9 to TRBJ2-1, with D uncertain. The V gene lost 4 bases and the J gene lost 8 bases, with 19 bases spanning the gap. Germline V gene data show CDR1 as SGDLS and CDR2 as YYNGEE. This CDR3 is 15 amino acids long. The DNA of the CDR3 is TGTGCCAGCAGCTCCCGAAGACATCACGGAGATGAGCAGTTCTTC. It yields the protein CASSSRRHHGDEQFF.

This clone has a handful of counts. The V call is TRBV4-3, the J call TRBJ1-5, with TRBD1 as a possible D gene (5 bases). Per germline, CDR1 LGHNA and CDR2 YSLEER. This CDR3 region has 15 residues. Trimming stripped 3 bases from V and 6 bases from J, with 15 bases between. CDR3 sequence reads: CASSQVIDGTQPQHF. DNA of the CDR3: TGCGCCAGCAGCCAGGTGATCGACGGGACTCAGCCCCAGCATTTT.

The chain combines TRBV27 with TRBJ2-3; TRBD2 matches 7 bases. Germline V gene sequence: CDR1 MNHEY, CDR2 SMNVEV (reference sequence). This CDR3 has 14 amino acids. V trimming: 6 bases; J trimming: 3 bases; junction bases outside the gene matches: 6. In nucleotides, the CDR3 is TGTGCCAGCAGGCAAATGCGGGGGACAGATACGCAGTATTTT. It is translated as CASRQMRGTDTQYF.

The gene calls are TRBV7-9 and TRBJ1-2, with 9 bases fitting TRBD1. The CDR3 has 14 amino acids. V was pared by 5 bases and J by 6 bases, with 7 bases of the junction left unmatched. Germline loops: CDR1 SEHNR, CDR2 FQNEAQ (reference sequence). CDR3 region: CASSLQQGADGYTF. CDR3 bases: TGTGCCAGCAGCCTTCAACAGGGGGCGGATGGCTACACCTTC.

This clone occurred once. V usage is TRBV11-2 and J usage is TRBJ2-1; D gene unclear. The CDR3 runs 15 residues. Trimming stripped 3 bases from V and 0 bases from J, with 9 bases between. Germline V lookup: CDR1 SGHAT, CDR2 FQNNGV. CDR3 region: CASSFLKGSYNEQFF. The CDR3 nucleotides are TGTGCCAGCAGCTTTCTGAAGGGCTCCTACAATGAGCAGTTCTTC.

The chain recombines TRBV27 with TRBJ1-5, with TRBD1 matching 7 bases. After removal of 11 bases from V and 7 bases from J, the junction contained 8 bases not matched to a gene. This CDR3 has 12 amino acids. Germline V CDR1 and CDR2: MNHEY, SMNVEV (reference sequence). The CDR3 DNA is TGTGCCTCCCAGGGGGTGGGACAGCCCCAGCATTTT. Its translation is CASQGVGQPQHF.